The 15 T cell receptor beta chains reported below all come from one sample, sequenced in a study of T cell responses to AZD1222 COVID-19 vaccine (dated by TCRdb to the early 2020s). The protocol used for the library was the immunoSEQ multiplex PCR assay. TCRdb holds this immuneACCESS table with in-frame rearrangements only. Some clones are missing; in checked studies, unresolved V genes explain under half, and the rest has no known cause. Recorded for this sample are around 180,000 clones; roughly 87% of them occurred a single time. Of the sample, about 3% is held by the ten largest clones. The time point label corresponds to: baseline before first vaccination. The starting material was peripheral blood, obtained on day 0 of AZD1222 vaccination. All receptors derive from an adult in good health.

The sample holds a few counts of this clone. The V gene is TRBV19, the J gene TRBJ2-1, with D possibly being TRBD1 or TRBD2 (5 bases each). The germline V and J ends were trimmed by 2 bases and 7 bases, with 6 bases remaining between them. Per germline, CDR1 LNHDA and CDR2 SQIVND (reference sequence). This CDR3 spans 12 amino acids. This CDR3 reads CASSIWGNEQFF. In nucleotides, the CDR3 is TGTGCCAGTAGTATATGGGGGAATGAGCAGTTCTTC.

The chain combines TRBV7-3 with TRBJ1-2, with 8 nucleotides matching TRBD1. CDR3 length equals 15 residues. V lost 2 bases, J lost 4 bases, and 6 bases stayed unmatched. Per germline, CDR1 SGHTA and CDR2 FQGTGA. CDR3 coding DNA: TGTGCCAGCAGCTTATCCCCGGGACAGGCCTATGGCTACACCTTC. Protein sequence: CASSLSPGQAYGYTF.

The CDR3 region has the DNA TGTGCCAGCAGCTTAGATGCGGCAGCGTCTGGAAACACCATATATTTT. Its translation: CASSLDAAASGNTIYF. The V gene is TRBV11-2, the J gene TRBJ1-3, with D hard to call. Germline CDR1 reads SGHAT; CDR2 reads FQNNGV. The CDR3 sequence is 16 residues long. V was cut by 0 bases and J by 1 base, with 10 bases left in between.

The CDR3 is CASSQEQLRGGVNTEAFF. CDR3 nucleotide sequence: TGCGCCAGCAGCCAAGAACAACTTAGGGGGGGGGTGAACACTGAAGCTTTCTTT. The chain employs TRBV4-1 and TRBJ1-1; TRBD1 is a possible D gene (6 bases). Germline V CDR1 and CDR2: MGHRA, YSYEKL. This CDR3 spans 18 amino acids. Trimming took 0 bases from V and 0 from J, leaving 17 bases between them.

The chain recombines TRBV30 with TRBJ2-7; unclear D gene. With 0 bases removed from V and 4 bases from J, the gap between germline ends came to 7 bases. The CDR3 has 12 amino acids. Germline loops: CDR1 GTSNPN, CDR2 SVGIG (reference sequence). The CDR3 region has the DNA TGTGCCTGGAGTGTTGGAGTTTACGAGCAGTACTTC. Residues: CAWSVGVYEQYF.

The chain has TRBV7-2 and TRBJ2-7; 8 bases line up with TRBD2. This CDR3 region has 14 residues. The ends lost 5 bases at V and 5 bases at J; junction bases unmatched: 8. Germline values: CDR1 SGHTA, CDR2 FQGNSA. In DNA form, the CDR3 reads TGTGCCAGCAGCGCGACTAGCGCCCGCCACGAGCAGTACTTC. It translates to CASSATSARHEQYF.

The CDR3 region is CASSLISGRSTGELFF. The CDR3, as DNA: TGTGCCAGCAGCTTAATCAGCGGGAGATCCACCGGGGAGCTGTTTTTT. The gene calls are TRBV7-3 and TRBJ2-2; TRBD2 matches at 8 bases. The CDR3 extends over 16 amino acids. The V segment lost 1 base and the J segment 4 bases; nucleotides outside the gene matches: 5. The germline V gene encodes CDR1 SGHTA and CDR2 FQGTGA.

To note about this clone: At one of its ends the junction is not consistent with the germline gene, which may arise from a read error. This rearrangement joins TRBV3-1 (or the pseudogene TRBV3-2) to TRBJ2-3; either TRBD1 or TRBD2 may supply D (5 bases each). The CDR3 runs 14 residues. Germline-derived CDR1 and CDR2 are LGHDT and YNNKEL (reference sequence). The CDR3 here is CASSQDAVGPGGHF. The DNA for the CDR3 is TGTGCCAGCAGCCAAGATGCCGTCGGACCTGGGGGACATTTT.

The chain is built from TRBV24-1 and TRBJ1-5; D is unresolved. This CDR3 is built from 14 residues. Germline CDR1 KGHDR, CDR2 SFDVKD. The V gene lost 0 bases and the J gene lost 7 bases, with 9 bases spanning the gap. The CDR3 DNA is TGTGCCACCAGTGATTTGGGGCCGGGCCAGCCCCAGCATTTT. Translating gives CATSDLGPGQPQHF.

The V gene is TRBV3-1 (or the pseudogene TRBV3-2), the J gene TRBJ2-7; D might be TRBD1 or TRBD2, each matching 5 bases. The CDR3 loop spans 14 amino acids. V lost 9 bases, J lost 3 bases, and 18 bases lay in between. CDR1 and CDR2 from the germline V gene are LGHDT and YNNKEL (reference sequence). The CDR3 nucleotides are TGTGCCAGTAGAAGGGGTGGGACGAACTACGAGCAGTACTTC. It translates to CASRRGGTNYEQYF.

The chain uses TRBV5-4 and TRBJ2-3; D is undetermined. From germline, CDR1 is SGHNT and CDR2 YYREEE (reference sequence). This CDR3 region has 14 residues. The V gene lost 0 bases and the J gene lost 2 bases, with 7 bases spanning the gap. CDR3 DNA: TGTGCCAGCAGCTTGGCGGGTACCACAGATACGCAGTATTTT. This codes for CASSLAGTTDTQYF.

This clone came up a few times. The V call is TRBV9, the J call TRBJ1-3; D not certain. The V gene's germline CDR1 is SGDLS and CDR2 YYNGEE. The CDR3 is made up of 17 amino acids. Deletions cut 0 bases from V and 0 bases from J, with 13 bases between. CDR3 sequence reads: CASSVAARSTSGNTIYF. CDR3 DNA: TGTGCCAGCAGCGTAGCGGCCAGATCTACCTCTGGAAACACCATATATTTT.

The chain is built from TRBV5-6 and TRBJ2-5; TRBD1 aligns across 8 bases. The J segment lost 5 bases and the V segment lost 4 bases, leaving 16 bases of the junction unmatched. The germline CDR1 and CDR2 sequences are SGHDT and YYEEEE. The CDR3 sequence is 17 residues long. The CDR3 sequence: CASSRGRTGTRGETQYF. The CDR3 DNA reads TGTGCCAGCAGCCGGGGACGGACAGGGACCAGAGGGGAGACCCAGTACTTC.

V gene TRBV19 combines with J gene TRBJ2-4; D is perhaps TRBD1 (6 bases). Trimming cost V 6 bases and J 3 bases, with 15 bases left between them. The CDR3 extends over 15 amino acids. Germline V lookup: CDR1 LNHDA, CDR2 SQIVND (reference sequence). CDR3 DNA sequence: TGTGCCAGTAGCCGGACAGCAGACATCAAAAACATTCAGTACTTC. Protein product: CASSRTADIKNIQYF.

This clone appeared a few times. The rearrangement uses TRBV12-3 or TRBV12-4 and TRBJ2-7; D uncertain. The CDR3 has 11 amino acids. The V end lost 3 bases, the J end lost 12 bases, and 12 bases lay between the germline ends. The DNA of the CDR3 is TGTGCCAGCAGTTTGGGCCGCTGGCCGTACTTC. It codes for CASSLGRWPYF.